This TCR beta chain was sequenced in a study of T-cell memory formation after mild COVID-19. Findings and limits, study-wide: There was a balanced CD4/CD8 profile in clones contracting day 15 to 85, and later expanders leaned CD4+.

TCRdb re-called the 5' RACE reads through MiXCR, storing one row per CDR3 protein. The repertoire holds about 560,000 distinct CDR3 sequences, with 15% to 20% as singletons. Notes on this clonotype: As yet, its antigen is unknown.

The material sequenced was PBMCs or a T cell subset sorted from them (not recorded which). This sequence originates from an adult woman who had mild COVID-19 (a few samples of this study predate the infection). Cell type and time point are not known.

DNA of the CDR3: TGTGCCAGCAGCTTTCCCGGGGGCACTGAAGCTTTCTTT. It is translated as CASSFPGGTEAFF. The V gene is TRBV7-9, the J gene TRBJ1-1; a possible D gene is TRBD1 (5 bases). V lost 3 bases to trimming and J lost 4 bases, with 9 bases between them. The CDR3 runs 13 residues. Germline CDR1 SEHNR, CDR2 FQNEAQ (reference sequence).